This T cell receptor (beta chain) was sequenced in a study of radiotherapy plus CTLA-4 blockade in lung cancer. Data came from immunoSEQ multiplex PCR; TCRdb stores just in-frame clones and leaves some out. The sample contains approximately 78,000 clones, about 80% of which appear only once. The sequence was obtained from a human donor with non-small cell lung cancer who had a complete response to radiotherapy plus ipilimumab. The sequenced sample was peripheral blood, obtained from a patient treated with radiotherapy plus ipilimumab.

The CDR3 spells CASSLRWVGSPYQPQHF. CDR3 nucleotide sequence: TGTGCCAGCAGCTTAAGGTGGGTGGGATCTCCCTATCAGCCCCAGCATTTT. The rearrangement joins TRBV7-9 to TRBJ1-5; D is uncertain. The V end was cut by 2 bases, the J end by 5 bases, with 19 bases between. Germline values: CDR1 SEHNR, CDR2 FQNEAQ (reference sequence). There are 17 residues in the CDR3.